Below are 20 T cell receptor beta chains sequenced from a single sample in a study of patients and donors after allogeneic stem cell transplantation. TCRdb called the RT-PCR reads again in MiXCR, with one record for every CDR3 protein. Seen here are about 410,000 distinct CDR3 sequences, approximately 16% observed once, and the top ten hold around 7.9%. Sequenced material: blood, either unsorted or a sorted T cell fraction (not recorded which). These receptors were taken from a human donor who was either an allogeneic HSCT recipient or a stem cell or donor lymphocyte infusion donor (not recorded which). It is not recorded whose cells these are; they may come from a transplant donor.

The chain links TRBV7-2 to TRBJ1-5; unclear D gene. There are 14 residues in the CDR3. Trimming removed 0 bases from V and 4 bases from J, with 7 bases in between. Germline CDR1 and CDR2: SGHTA and FQGNSA. This chain's CDR3 is CASSLAFGNQPQHF. DNA for the CDR3: TGTGCCAGCAGCTTAGCGTTTGGGAATCAGCCCCAGCATTTT.

A few counts support this clonotype. The V and J genes are TRBV12-3 or TRBV12-4 and TRBJ1-5; D gene unclear. The CDR3 consists of 14 residues. Between the trimmed V and J ends, which lost 2 bases and 0 bases, there was a span of 5 bases. This chain's CDR3 is CASSLLYSNQPQHF. In DNA form, the CDR3 reads TGTGCCAGCAGTTTACTCTATAGCAATCAGCCCCAGCATTTT.

The J gene is TRBJ1-2, the V gene TRBV12-3 or TRBV12-4; D may be TRBD1 (6 bases). The CDR3 has 16 residues. V lost 4 bases, J lost 6 bases, and 21 bases lay in between. The CDR3 loop reads CASSSAGTPNANGYTF. The CDR3 nucleotides read TGTGCCAGCAGTTCGGCCGGGACACCAAACGCCAATGGCTACACCTTC.

The table lists this clonotype with a few counts. The rearrangement joins TRBV7-9 to TRBJ1-1, with D maybe TRBD1 (5 bases). This CDR3 contains 12 residues. Germline CDR1 is SEHNR and CDR2 is FQNEAQ (reference sequence). V gave up 5 bases and J gave up 11 bases, with 15 bases separating them. The CDR3 DNA is TGTGCCAGCAGCCCGCGGGGGGATGTGGCTTTCTTT. Protein sequence: CASSPRGDVAFF.

Concerning this clonotype: Relative to the germline gene, one junction end is altered; a read error may explain this. The gene calls are TRBV27 and TRBJ2-7, with 7 bases lining up with TRBD1. This CDR3 is built from 12 residues. In germline, CDR1 is MNHEY, CDR2 SMNVEV (reference sequence). The CDR3 nucleotides read TGTGCCAGCAGTTTGGTGGGGACAGCGTCAGTCTTC. This encodes CASSLVGTASVF.

This clonotype was observed a few times. This chain joins TRBV7-3 and TRBJ1-2, with 7 positions matching TRBD1. The CDR3 loop spans 13 amino acids. The germline V gene encodes CDR1 SGHTA and CDR2 FQGTGA. The ends lost 5 bases at V and 4 bases at J; junction bases unmatched: 4. In DNA, the CDR3 is TGTGCCAGCAGCGCCGGGACAGTCTATGGCTACACCTTC. Translated: CASSAGTVYGYTF.

This chain connects TRBV11-3 to TRBJ2-3; possibly TRBD1 for D (6 bases). CDR1 and CDR2 (germline): SGHNT, YENEEA. Trimming removed 5 bases at V and 5 bases at J, with 23 bases between. The CDR3 has 17 residues. The CDR3 nucleotides are TGTGCCAGCAGCAGCCATTCAACACAGGGTCAAGGAGATACGCAGTATTTT. Translating gives CASSSHSTQGQGDTQYF. Variable domain in full (rest from reference TRBV11-3 and TRBJ2-3): EAGVVQSPRYKIIEKKQPVAFWCNPISGHNTLYWYLQNLGQGPELLIRYENEEAVDDSQLPKDRFSAERLKGVDSTLKIQPAELGDSAVYLCASSSHSTQGQGDTQYFGPGTRLTVL.

The gene calls are TRBV29-1 and TRBJ2-3, with D possibly TRBD1 on 6 matching bases. Germline loops: CDR1 SQVTM, CDR2 ANQGSEA. CDR3 size: 15 residues. V lost 0 bases to trimming and J lost 1 base, with 11 bases between them. CDR3 region: CSVEEGAVGTDTQYF. CDR3 sequence (DNA): TGCAGCGTTGAAGAGGGGGCCGTTGGCACAGATACGCAGTATTTT.

The V gene is TRBV24-1, the J gene TRBJ1-5; no reliable D call. V was shortened by 5 bases and J by 3 bases, with 16 bases between the two germline ends. The CDR3 extends over 16 amino acids. Germline CDR1 and CDR2: KGHDR and SFDVKD. For the CDR3, the DNA is TGTGCCACCAGTGCCGGAGGACTGCCAGACAATCAGCCCCAGCATTTT. This gives the protein CATSAGGLPDNQPQHF.

The sample holds many counts of this clonotype. This chain joins TRBV14 and TRBJ1-1, with unresolved D. V lost 0 bases and J lost 10, with 15 bases in between. Germline CDR1 reads SGHDN; CDR2 reads FVKESK. The CDR3 is 14 amino acids. This CDR3 reads CASSQDGSVVGAFF. DNA for the CDR3: TGTGCCAGCAGCCAAGATGGGTCAGTCGTTGGAGCTTTCTTT.

This clonotype was seen only a few times. The chain combines TRBV7-9 with TRBJ1-3; D uncertain. CDR1 and CDR2 (germline): SEHNR, FQNEAQ (reference sequence). This CDR3 spans 15 amino acids. The V gene lost 1 base and the J gene lost 0 bases, with 7 bases spanning the gap. The DNA for the CDR3 is TGTGCCAGCAGCTTAGTGGGTTACTCTGGAAACACCATATATTTT. Translated, it gives CASSLVGYSGNTIYF.

This clonotype was recorded a few times. The chain links TRBV6-2 or TRBV6-3 to TRBJ1-1, with TRBD1 identical over 7 bases. Germline CDR1 is MNHEY and CDR2 is SVGEGT. V lost 6 bases and J lost 5; bases outside the gene matches: 12. The CDR3 has 15 amino acids. The CDR3 spells CASSLSQGGRTEAFF. The CDR3 DNA follows: TGTGCCAGCAGCCTATCTCAGGGGGGGAGGACTGAAGCTTTCTTT.

This clonotype appeared a few times. This chain connects TRBV9 to TRBJ2-3; 10 positions agree with TRBD1. Trimming took 3 bases from V and 2 from J; bases not matched to a gene: 6. CDR1 is SGDLS, CDR2 YYNGEE, per germline. This CDR3 contains 16 residues. CDR3 DNA: TGTGCCAGCAGCGAAGGGGGACAGGGGAACACAGATACGCAGTATTTT. Protein product: CASSEGGQGNTDTQYF. Full variable domain (outside the CDR3, taken from reference TRBV9 and TRBJ2-3): DSGVTQTPKHLITATGQRVTLRCSPRSGDLSVYWYQQSLDQGLQFLIQYYNGEERAKGNILERFSAQQFPDLHSELNLSSLELGDSALYFCASSEGGQGNTDTQYFGPGTRLTVL.

This clonotype has a single count. With a much larger clone just one base away, this may be a read error. This CDR3 fails to terminate in the conserved phenylalanine or tryptophan, so it likely reflects a read error. V gene TRBV12-3 or TRBV12-4 combines with J gene TRBJ2-5, with 10 bases aligning to TRBD2. J gave up 0 bases and V 6 bases, and 10 bases lay outside the gene matches. This CDR3 comprises 17 residues. CDR3 region: CASRSGTSVRYQETQYS. CDR3 DNA sequence: TGTGCCAGCAGATCCGGGACTAGCGTTCGGTACCAAGAGACCCAGTACTCC.

This clonotype has a handful of counts. This chain joins TRBV20-1 and TRBJ1-2; TRBD1 is a possible D gene (6 bases). The CDR3 consists of 15 residues. Deletions cut 0 bases from V and 4 bases from J, with 15 bases between. CDR1 and CDR2 from the germline V gene are DFQATT and SNEGSKA (reference sequence). The CDR3 DNA follows: TGCAGTGCTAGAGATCTCAGGGGACTCGGCTATGGCTACACCTTC. Its translation: CSARDLRGLGYGYTF.

The CDR3 here is CASSWWVGSGEETQYF. CDR3 bases: TGTGCCAGCAGTTGGTGGGTGGGCAGTGGGGAAGAGACCCAGTACTTC. The chain employs TRBV12-3 or TRBV12-4 and TRBJ2-5; D unclear. The V end was cut by 4 bases, the J end by 3 bases, with 18 bases between. The CDR3 runs to 16 residues.

V gene TRBV4-2 combines with J gene TRBJ1-2; D not certain. This CDR3 contains 16 residues. Germline CDR1 reads LGHNA; CDR2 reads YNFKEQ. Trimming took 1 base from V and 4 from J, leaving 16 bases between them. CDR3 sequence: CASSQGSDPGLYGYTF. As DNA, the CDR3 is TGTGCCAGCAGCCAAGGCTCTGACCCGGGCCTCTATGGCTACACCTTC.

This clonotype was seen a handful of times. The chain employs TRBV5-1 and TRBJ2-5; D perhaps matches TRBD2 (5 bases). The CDR3 is 14 amino acids. Per the germline V gene, CDR1 is SGHRS and CDR2 is YFSETQ. Trimming took 0 bases from V and 5 from J, leaving 11 bases between them. The CDR3 DNA sequence: TGCGCCAGCAGCTTGGATACGGGCGGGGAGACCCAGTACTTC. Translated: CASSLDTGGETQYF.

This clonotype was found a few times. The V call is TRBV19, the J call TRBJ1-1, with 11 bases aligning to TRBD1. Looked up from germline, CDR1 is LNHDA and CDR2 is SQIVND (reference sequence). J lost 4 bases, V lost 7 bases, and 17 bases had no gene match. The CDR3 spans 18 residues. The DNA for the CDR3 is TGTGCCAGTAATACGGGATGGCGGACAGGGGGCGACCCCACTGAAGCTTTCTTT. It translates to CASNTGWRTGGDPTEAFF.

This clonotype was found a few times. The chain is built from TRBV11-3 and TRBJ2-2; D ambiguous. This CDR3 is built from 13 residues. Germline CDR1 SGHNT, CDR2 YENEEA. Trimming cost V 5 bases and J 6 bases, with 10 bases left between them. Here the CDR3 reads CASSKTVPGELFF. DNA for the CDR3: TGTGCCAGCAGCAAAACAGTGCCCGGGGAGCTGTTTTTT.